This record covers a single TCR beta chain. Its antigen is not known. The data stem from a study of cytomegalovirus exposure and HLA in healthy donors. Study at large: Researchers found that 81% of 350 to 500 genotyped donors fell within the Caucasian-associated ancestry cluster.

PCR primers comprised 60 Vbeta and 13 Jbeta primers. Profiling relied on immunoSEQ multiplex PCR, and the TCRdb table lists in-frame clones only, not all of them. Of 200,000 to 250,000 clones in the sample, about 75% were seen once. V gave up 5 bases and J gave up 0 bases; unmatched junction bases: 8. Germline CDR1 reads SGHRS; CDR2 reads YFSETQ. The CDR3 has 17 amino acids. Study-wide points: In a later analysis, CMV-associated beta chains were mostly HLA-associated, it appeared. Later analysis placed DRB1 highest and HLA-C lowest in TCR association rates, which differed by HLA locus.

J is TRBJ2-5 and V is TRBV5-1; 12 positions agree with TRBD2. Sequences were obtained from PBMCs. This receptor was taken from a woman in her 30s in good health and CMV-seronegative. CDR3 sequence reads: CASSNLAGGRYQETQYF. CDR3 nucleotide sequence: TGCGCCAGCAGTAATCTAGCGGGGGGGCGGTACCAAGAGACCCAGTACTTC.